The 14 T cell receptor beta chains given below trace back to one sample, sequenced in a study of technical replicates of blood from a few donors. Libraries were prepared by immunoSEQ multiplex PCR; TCRdb keeps only in-frame clonotypes and omits some of them. The repertoire includes around 90,000 clones, 94% of them detected once, and about 0.23% sits in the top ten. Source material: T cells isolated from PBMCs. Every receptor here comes from a human donor in good health.

For the CDR3, the DNA is TGTGCCAGCAGTTCCCTAGCGGGAGGTAGAAATGAGCAGTTCTTC. Translating it yields CASSSLAGGRNEQFF. The chain carries TRBV28 and TRBJ2-1; 11 positions match TRBD2. This CDR3 contains 15 residues. V lost 4 bases to trimming and J lost 7 bases; unmatched junction nucleotides: 6. From germline, CDR1 is MDHEN and CDR2 SYDVKM.

The V and J genes are TRBV10-3 and TRBJ2-1; possibly TRBD2 for D (6 bases). V lost 8 bases to trimming and J lost 8 bases, with 16 bases between them. CDR3 length: 13 amino acids. CDR1 ENHRY and CDR2 SYGVKD come from the germline V gene. The CDR3 region has the DNA TGTGCCATCGGGGCGGTCGGGAGTCATGAGCAGTTCTTC. Protein: CAIGAVGSHEQFF.

In this sample, this clone turned up a few times. The rearrangement links TRBV19 to TRBJ1-2, with D perhaps matching TRBD1 (6 bases). The CDR3 runs to 13 residues. The V end lost 3 bases, the J end lost 4 bases, and 9 bases lay between the germline ends. The V gene's germline CDR1 is LNHDA and CDR2 SQIVND (reference sequence). CDR3 protein: CASSIHRAYGYTF. CDR3 DNA: TGTGCCAGTAGTATCCACAGGGCCTATGGCTACACCTTC.

The rearrangement uses TRBV5-1 and TRBJ2-7; 11 nucleotides line up with TRBD1. Unmatched junction bases numbered 3, after V lost 4 bases and J lost 3 bases. CDR1 and CDR2 (germline): SGHRS, YFSETQ. The CDR3 contains 14 residues. CDR3 loop: CASSAGTGGYEQYF. The CDR3 DNA reads as TGCGCCAGCAGCGCCGGGACAGGGGGCTACGAGCAGTACTTC.

The V gene is TRBV28, the J gene TRBJ2-1, with D possibly matching TRBD2 (6 bases). The CDR3 is 20 residues long. The V gene lost 4 bases and the J gene lost 6 bases, with 31 bases spanning the gap. Looked up from germline, CDR1 is MDHEN and CDR2 is SYDVKM. CDR3 protein: CASSSSWASRSPLEGNEQFF. The CDR3 DNA is TGTGCCAGCAGTTCCTCTTGGGCTAGTAGATCCCCATTGGAGGGCAATGAGCAGTTCTTC.

V and J are TRBV10-3 and TRBJ2-2; D ambiguous. CDR1 and CDR2 (germline): ENHRY, SYGVKD. The CDR3 contains 14 residues. V was cut by 11 bases and J by 2 bases, with 15 bases left in between. The CDR3 DNA reads TGTGCCGCCGTGCCTAATCCTAACACCGGGGAGCTGTTTTTT. Its translation: CAAVPNPNTGELFF.

V gene TRBV10-1 combines with J gene TRBJ1-1; perhaps TRBD1 as D (6 bases). V was clipped by 0 bases and J by 4 bases, with 12 bases between them. This CDR3 spans 15 amino acids. Per the germline V gene, CDR1 is WNHNN and CDR2 is SYGVQD (reference sequence). Here the CDR3 reads CASSESGGLGTEAFF. The CDR3 DNA follows: TGCGCCAGCAGTGAGTCCGGGGGGCTGGGCACTGAAGCTTTCTTT.

The chain recombines TRBV7-8 with TRBJ2-4; TRBD2 might be the D (5 bases). This CDR3 is 13 amino acids long. Germline CDR1 is SGHVS and CDR2 is FQNEAQ. Between the trimmed V and J ends, which lost 0 bases and 14 bases, there was a span of 14 bases. The CDR3 sequence: CASSLAREGQEYF. In nucleotides, the CDR3 is TGTGCCAGCAGCTTAGCGAGGGAAGGGCAGGAGTACTTC.

The chain combines TRBV5-1 with TRBJ2-1; D perhaps matches TRBD2 (5 bases). Germline CDR1 reads SGHRS; CDR2 reads YFSETQ. V shed 0 bases and J shed 0 bases, with 7 bases lying between them. The CDR3 totals 15 residues. The CDR3 reads CASSLGLASYNEQFF. CDR3 in DNA: TGCGCCAGCAGCTTGGGTCTAGCCTCCTACAATGAGCAGTTCTTC.

The count of this clone is one. The chain links TRBV29-1 to TRBJ1-1; TRBD1 might be the D (6 bases). Trimming took off 7 bases at V and 4 bases at J, with 13 bases between the two ends. The germline V gene encodes CDR1 SQVTM and CDR2 ANQGSEA. The CDR3 contains 12 residues. As DNA, the CDR3 is TGCAGCGGCCTAACAGGGCGCACTGAAGCTTTCTTT. The encoded protein is CSGLTGRTEAFF.

This sequence joins TRBV7-2 and TRBJ2-7, with TRBD1 as a possible D gene (5 bases). The CDR3 spans 14 residues. Trimming took 7 bases from V and 5 from J, leaving 18 bases between them. Germline loops: CDR1 SGHTA, CDR2 FQGNSA. CDR3 region: CASTRTPRVDEQYF. CDR3 DNA: TGTGCCAGCACCCGTACGCCCAGGGTGGACGAGCAGTACTTC.

The rearrangement uses TRBV9 and TRBJ1-2; D is perhaps TRBD1 (6 bases). The CDR3 has 14 amino acids. V lost 0 bases to trimming and J lost 6 bases, with 12 bases between them. The germline gives CDR1 SGDLS, CDR2 YYNGEE. Written as DNA, the CDR3 is TGTGCCAGCAGCGTAGCTACAGGGAGTCATGGCTACACCTTC. Protein: CASSVATGSHGYTF.

J is TRBJ2-5 and V is TRBV7-8, with D maybe TRBD2 (6 bases). V shed 2 bases and J shed 5 bases, with 9 bases lying between them. CDR1 and CDR2 (germline): SGHVS, FQNEAQ. The CDR3 contains 13 residues. This chain's CDR3 is CASSLNGGETQYF. The CDR3 DNA reads TGTGCCAGCAGCTTAAATGGGGGGGAGACCCAGTACTTC.

V usage is TRBV27 and J usage is TRBJ1-1; 9 positions match TRBD1. The CDR3 has 17 residues. Germline V gene sequence: CDR1 MNHEY, CDR2 SMNVEV (reference sequence). V trimming: 4 bases; J trimming: 0 bases; junction bases outside the gene matches: 9. The CDR3 is CASSYDRQGVMNTEAFF. As DNA, the CDR3 is TGTGCCAGCAGTTACGACCGACAGGGGGTAATGAACACTGAAGCTTTCTTT.